The 18 T cell receptor beta chains below all came from one sample that was sequenced in a study of T cell responses to AZD1222 COVID-19 vaccine. Measured with immunoSEQ multiplex PCR; TCRdb has only the in-frame clones, and not every one. The profile covers roughly 150,000 clones, with 88% appearing a single time and 2.2% taken by the ten largest. This sample comprised peripheral blood, obtained on day 0 of AZD1222 vaccination. These receptors originate from an adult in good health.

The J gene is TRBJ2-7, the V gene TRBV28; D unresolved. V lost 3 bases, J lost 6 bases, and 3 bases lay in between. The germline CDR1 and CDR2 sequences are MDHEN and SYDVKM. There are 10 residues in the CDR3. Here the CDR3 reads CASSLGEQYF. CDR3 DNA sequence: TGTGCCAGCAGTTTGGGCGAGCAGTACTTC.

The chain employs TRBV2 and TRBJ1-1; TRBD1 matches at 8 bases. The CDR3 spans 14 residues. Trimming took 6 bases from V and 8 from J; bases not matched to a gene: 11. Germline assignment: CDR1 SNHLY and CDR2 FYNNEI. CDR3 region: CASSRGQATGEAFF. CDR3 in DNA: TGTGCCAGCAGCCGGGGACAGGCCACAGGGGAAGCTTTCTTT.

This clone was seen more than once but under ten times. The chain uses TRBV29-1 and TRBJ1-1; no clear D. V lost 8 bases and J 0 bases, leaving 7 bases between the germline ends. This CDR3 is built from 11 residues. The germline V gene has CDR1 SQVTM and CDR2 ANQGSEA. The CDR3 sequence is CSWRMNTEAFF. CDR3 nucleotides: TGCAGCTGGAGAATGAACACTGAAGCTTTCTTT.

The genes are TRBV18 and TRBJ1-5; no reliable D call. Germline V gene lookup returns CDR1 KGHSH and CDR2 LQKENI. CDR3 length equals 14 residues. V was trimmed by 5 bases and J by 4 bases, leaving 12 bases between them. CDR3 DNA sequence: TGTGCCAGCTCAGCGGCAGGCAGAAATCAGCCCCAGCATTTT. Translated, it gives CASSAAGRNQPQHF.

This chain uses TRBV29-1 with TRBJ1-4; possible D gene TRBD1, 6 bases. Between the trimmed V and J ends, which lost 6 bases and 4 bases, there was a span of 18 bases. This CDR3 comprises 15 residues. Germline V gene sequence: CDR1 SQVTM, CDR2 ANQGSEA. This CDR3 reads CSVGLVGGLNEKLFF. The CDR3 DNA reads as TGCAGCGTGGGGTTGGTGGGGGGGCTTAATGAAAAACTGTTTTTT. The whole variable domain, remainder taken from reference TRBV29-1 and TRBJ1-4, is SAVISQKPSRDICQRGTSLTIQCQVDSQVTMMFWYRQQPGQSLTLIATANQGSEATYESGFVIDKFPISRPNLTFSTLTVSNMSPEDSSIYLCSVGLVGGLNEKLFFGSGTQLSVL.

The J gene is TRBJ2-1, the V gene TRBV9, with a tentative D call TRBD2 (5 bases). CDR1 is SGDLS, CDR2 YYNGEE, per germline. Trimming took off 2 bases at V and 8 bases at J, with 11 bases between the two ends. The CDR3 consists of 13 residues. CDR3 in amino acids: CASSVDPGDEQFF. DNA for the CDR3: TGTGCCAGCAGCGTGGACCCCGGGGATGAGCAGTTCTTC.

The J gene is TRBJ2-4, the V gene TRBV4-1; 8 bases fit TRBD1. CDR1 is MGHRA and CDR2 is YSYEKL in the germline V gene. CDR3 size: 16 residues. The trim removed 1 base at V and 4 bases at J, leaving 6 bases unmatched. CDR3 in DNA: TGCGCCAGCAGCCAAGGGACAGGGTTAATAAAAAACATTCAGTACTTC. It encodes CASSQGTGLIKNIQYF.

The rearrangement uses TRBV6-2 or TRBV6-3 and TRBJ2-7, with D unclear. The CDR3 extends over 13 amino acids. CDR1 is MNHEY, CDR2 SVGEGT, per germline. Trimming pared 2 bases from V and 1 base from J, leaving 6 bases between. Here the CDR3 DNA reads TGTGCCAGCAGTTACGGCATGTCCTACGAGCAGTACTTC. This encodes CASSYGMSYEQYF.

The chain combines TRBV9 with TRBJ2-5, with TRBD2 matching 8 bases. Per the germline V gene, CDR1 is SGDLS and CDR2 is YYNGEE. CDR3 length: 13 residues. The V gene end was trimmed by 4 bases and the J gene end by 5 bases; junction bases not matched to a gene: 4. The CDR3 protein is CASSFPGGETQYF. CDR3 in DNA: TGTGCCAGCAGCTTCCCGGGGGGGGAGACCCAGTACTTC.

This clone was counted once. The CDR3: CASSKEGDKDTIYF. The CDR3 bases are TGTGCCAGCAGCAAGGAAGGCGATAAGGACACCATATATTTT. The genes are TRBV21-1 and TRBJ1-3. TRBV21-1 is termed a pseudogene. This CDR3 comprises 14 residues.

V gene TRBV7-3 combines with J gene TRBJ1-1; TRBD1 aligns across 8 bases. The CDR3 is 13 residues long. Unmatched junction bases numbered 1, after V lost 4 bases and J lost 3 bases. CDR1 is SGHTA, CDR2 FQGTGA, per germline. The CDR3 sequence is CASSSDRDTEAFF. Written as DNA, the CDR3 is TGTGCCAGCAGCTCGGACAGGGACACTGAAGCTTTCTTT.

The chain has TRBV24-1 and TRBJ2-2; D is uncertain. The CDR3 contains 14 residues. Trimming cost V 5 bases and J 5 bases, with 11 bases left between them. Germline CDR1 KGHDR, CDR2 SFDVKD. CDR3 sequence (DNA): TGTGCCACCAGTGCCGCTAGTTGGACCGGGGAGCTGTTTTTT. It specifies CATSAASWTGELFF.

This clone was detected a few times. The chain couples TRBV3-1 (or the pseudogene TRBV3-2) to TRBJ2-6, with a possible D match to TRBD1 (6 bases). Germline V gives CDR1 LGHDT, CDR2 YNNKEL (reference sequence). With 5 bases removed from V and 3 bases from J, the gap between germline ends came to 11 bases. There are 15 residues in the CDR3. The DNA of the CDR3 is TGTGCCAGCAGCACAGGGTCAGGTGGGGCCAACGTCCTGACTTTC. The encoded protein is CASSTGSGGANVLTF.

This sequence joins TRBV28 and TRBJ1-6; the match to TRBD1 covers 7 bases. Germline V gene lookup returns CDR1 MDHEN and CDR2 SYDVKM. The CDR3 extends over 15 amino acids. After removal of 5 bases from V and 7 bases from J, the junction contained 8 bases not matched to a gene. CDR3 region: CASSPPTGWNSPLHF. The CDR3 DNA reads TGTGCCAGCAGTCCACCGACAGGGTGGAATTCACCCCTCCACTTT.

This rearrangement joins TRBV5-1 to TRBJ1-1, with D possibly TRBD1 on 5 matching bases. The CDR3 sequence is 14 residues long. V dropped 4 bases and J dropped 1 base, with 11 bases sitting between them. CDR1 and CDR2 from the germline V gene are SGHRS and YFSETQ. CDR3 sequence (DNA): TGCGCCAGCAGCCTGGGACGCCCGAACACTGAAGCTTTCTTT. Residues: CASSLGRPNTEAFF.

J is TRBJ1-6 and V is TRBV2; D uncertain. CDR1 is SNHLY, CDR2 FYNNEI, per germline. With 6 bases removed from V and 4 bases from J, the gap between germline ends came to 7 bases. The CDR3 contains 13 residues. The CDR3 here is CASRDDYNSPLHF. DNA for the CDR3: TGTGCCAGCAGGGACGATTATAATTCACCCCTCCACTTT.

The CDR3 coding sequence is TGTGCCAGCAGCTTGGGTAGCGGCCAAGAGACCCAGTACTTC. Translated, it gives CASSLGSGQETQYF. The rearrangement links TRBV5-4 to TRBJ2-5, with D possibly matching TRBD2 (6 bases). V shed 0 bases and J shed 1 base, with 7 bases lying between them. Germline V gives CDR1 SGHNT, CDR2 YYREEE (reference sequence). The CDR3 contains 14 residues.

This rearrangement joins TRBV15 to TRBJ1-4; D might be TRBD1 (6 bases). Germline-derived CDR1 and CDR2 are LNHNV and YYDKDF (reference sequence). Trimming pared 8 bases from V and 6 bases from J, leaving 13 bases between. There are 13 residues in the CDR3. In nucleotides, the CDR3 is TGTGCCACCGGGGCCGGGGGGCATGAAAAACTGTTTTTT. This codes for CATGAGGHEKLFF.